Listed here is a single T cell receptor (beta chain). No antigen is known for it. This specimen comes from a study of OX40 agonist ivuxolimab in advanced cancers. Study at large: Of the participants, approximately 44% had some prior anti-PD-1, anti-PD-L1 or anti-CTLA-4 therapy, which was allowed. Findings and limits, study-wide: Nonresponders included some who also had low normalized T-cell clonal expansion.

Assay used: immunoSEQ multiplex PCR; TCRdb lists only in-frame clones, some missing. The top ten hold more than 0.4% of the sample, which has some 79,000 clones, about 93% seen once. The CDR3 contains 14 residues. V shed 4 bases and J 7 bases; nucleotides not matched to a gene: 3. Germline V lookup: CDR1 SGHRS, CDR2 YFSETQ. The genes are TRBV5-1 and TRBJ1-4, with TRBD1 matching over 11 bases. The input for sequencing was CD4+ or CD8+ T cells sorted from blood, taken in a trial of the OX40 agonist ivuxolimab. The sequence was obtained from an adult with an advanced solid tumor such as melanoma, head and neck, liver or kidney cancer. CDR3 in DNA: TGCGCCAGCAGCAAGGACAGGGGGCCTGAAAAACTGTTTTTT. Translating it yields CASSKDRGPEKLFF.